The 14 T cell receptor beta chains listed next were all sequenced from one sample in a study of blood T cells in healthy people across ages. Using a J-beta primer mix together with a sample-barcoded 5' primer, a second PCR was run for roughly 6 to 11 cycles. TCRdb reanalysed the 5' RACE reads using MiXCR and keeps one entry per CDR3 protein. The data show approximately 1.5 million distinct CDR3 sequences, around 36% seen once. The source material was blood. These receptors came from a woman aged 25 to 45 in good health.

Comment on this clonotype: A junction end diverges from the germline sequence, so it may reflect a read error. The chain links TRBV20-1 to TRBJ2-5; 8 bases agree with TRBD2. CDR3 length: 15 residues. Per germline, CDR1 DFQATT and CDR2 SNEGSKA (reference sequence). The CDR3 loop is CSARGLARNQEAQYF. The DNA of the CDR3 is TGCAGTGCTCGCGGACTAGCAAGAAACCAAGAGGCCCAGTACTTC.

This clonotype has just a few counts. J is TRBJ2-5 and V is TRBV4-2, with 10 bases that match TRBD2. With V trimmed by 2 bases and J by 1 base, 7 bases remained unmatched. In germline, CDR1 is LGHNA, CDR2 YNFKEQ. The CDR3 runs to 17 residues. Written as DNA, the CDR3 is TGTGCCAGCAGCCAAACCAGGACTAGCGGCACCCAAGAGACCCAGTACTTC. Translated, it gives CASSQTRTSGTQETQYF.

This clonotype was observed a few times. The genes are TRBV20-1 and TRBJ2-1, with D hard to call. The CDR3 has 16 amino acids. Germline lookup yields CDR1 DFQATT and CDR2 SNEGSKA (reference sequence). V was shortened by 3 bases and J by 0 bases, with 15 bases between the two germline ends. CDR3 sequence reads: CSASERSSSSYNEQFF. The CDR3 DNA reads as TGCAGTGCTAGTGAAAGATCCTCGAGCTCCTACAATGAGCAGTTCTTC.

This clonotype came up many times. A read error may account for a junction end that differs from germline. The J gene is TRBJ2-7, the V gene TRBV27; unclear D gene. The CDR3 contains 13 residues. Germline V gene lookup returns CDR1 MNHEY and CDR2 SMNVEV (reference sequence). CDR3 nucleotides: TGCGCCAGCAGCTTCCTAGATAGCTACGAGCAGTACTTC. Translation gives CASSFLDSYEQYF.

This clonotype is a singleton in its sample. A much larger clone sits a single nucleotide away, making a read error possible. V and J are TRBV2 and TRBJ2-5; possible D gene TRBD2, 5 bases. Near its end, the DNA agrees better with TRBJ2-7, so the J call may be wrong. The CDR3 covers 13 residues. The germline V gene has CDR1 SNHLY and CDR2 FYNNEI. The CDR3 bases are TGTGCCAGCAGCGGGATGTGGCCCTACGAGCAGTACTTC. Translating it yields CASSGMWPYEQYF.

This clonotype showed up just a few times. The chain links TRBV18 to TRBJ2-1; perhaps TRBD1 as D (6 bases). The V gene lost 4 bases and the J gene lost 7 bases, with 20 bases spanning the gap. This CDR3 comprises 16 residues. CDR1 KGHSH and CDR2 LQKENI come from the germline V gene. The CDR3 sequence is CASSRNRDKGTNEQFF. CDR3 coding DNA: TGTGCCAGCTCACGCAACCGGGACAAGGGAACAAATGAGCAGTTCTTC.

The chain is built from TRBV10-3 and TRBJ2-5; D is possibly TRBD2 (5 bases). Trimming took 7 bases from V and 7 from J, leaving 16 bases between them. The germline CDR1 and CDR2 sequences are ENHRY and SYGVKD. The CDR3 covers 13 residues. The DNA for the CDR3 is TGTGCCATCAACCCGGACTCCCGTGGGACCCAGTACTTC. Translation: CAINPDSRGTQYF.

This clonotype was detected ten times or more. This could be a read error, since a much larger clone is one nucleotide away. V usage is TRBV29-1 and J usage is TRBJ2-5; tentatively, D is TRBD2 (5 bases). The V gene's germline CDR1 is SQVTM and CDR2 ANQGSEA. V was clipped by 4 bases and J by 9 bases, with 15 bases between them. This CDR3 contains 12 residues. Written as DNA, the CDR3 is TGCAGCGTTGGGCTAGCCCCTGGGGCCCAGTACTTC. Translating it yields CSVGLAPGAQYF.

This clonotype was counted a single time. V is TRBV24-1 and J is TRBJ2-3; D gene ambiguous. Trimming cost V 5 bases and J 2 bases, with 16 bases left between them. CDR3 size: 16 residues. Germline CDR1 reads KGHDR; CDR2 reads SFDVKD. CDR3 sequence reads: CATSGAGGVYTDTQYF. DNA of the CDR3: TGTGCCACCAGTGGAGCCGGCGGAGTCTACACAGATACGCAGTATTTT.

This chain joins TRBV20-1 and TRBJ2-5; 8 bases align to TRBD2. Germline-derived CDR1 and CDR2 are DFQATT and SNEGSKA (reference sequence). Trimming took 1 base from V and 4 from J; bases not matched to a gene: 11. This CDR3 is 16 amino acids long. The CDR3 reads CSARGRGGPARETQYF. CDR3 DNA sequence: TGCAGTGCTAGAGGCCGGGGGGGGCCAGCTAGAGAGACCCAGTACTTC.

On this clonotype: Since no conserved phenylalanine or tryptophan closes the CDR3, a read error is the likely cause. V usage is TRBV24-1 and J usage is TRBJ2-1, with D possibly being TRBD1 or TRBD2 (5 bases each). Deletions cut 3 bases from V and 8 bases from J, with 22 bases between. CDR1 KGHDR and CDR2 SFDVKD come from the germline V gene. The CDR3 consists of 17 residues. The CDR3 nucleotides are TGTGCCACCAGTGATAATTCGGCCTCCCGGGGCCTGGATGAGCAGTTCGTC. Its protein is CATSDNSASRGLDEQFV.

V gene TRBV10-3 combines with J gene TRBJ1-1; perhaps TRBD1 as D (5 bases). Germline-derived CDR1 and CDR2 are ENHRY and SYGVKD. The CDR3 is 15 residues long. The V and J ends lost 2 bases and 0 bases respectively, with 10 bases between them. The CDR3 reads CAISEVEGMNTEAFF. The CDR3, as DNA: TGTGCCATCAGTGAGGTGGAGGGGATGAACACTGAAGCTTTCTTT.

The DNA of the CDR3 is TGCAGTGCTAGCTCCCGGCCGAACACTGAAGCTTTCTTT. Its translation: CSASSRPNTEAFF. This chain uses TRBV20-1 with TRBJ1-1; D is unclear. Between the trimmed V and J ends, which lost 3 bases and 1 base, there was a span of 9 bases. Germline loops: CDR1 DFQATT, CDR2 SNEGSKA (reference sequence). This CDR3 has 13 residues.

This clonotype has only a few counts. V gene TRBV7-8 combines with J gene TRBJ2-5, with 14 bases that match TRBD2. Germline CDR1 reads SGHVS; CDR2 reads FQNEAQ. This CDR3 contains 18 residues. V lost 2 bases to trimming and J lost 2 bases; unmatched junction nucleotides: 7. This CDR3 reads CASSLQGLAGAPQETQYF. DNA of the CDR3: TGTGCCAGCAGCTTACAGGGACTAGCGGGGGCCCCTCAAGAGACCCAGTACTTC.